Each of the 9 T cell receptor beta chains below was sequenced from the same sample in a study of blood T cell repertoires in COVID-19. Method: immunoSEQ multiplex PCR; TCRdb's copy keeps in-frame clones and lacks some. This table has 300,000 to 400,000 clones, more than 75% appearing once. Sequencing was performed on PBMCs or T cells enriched from blood (not recorded which). These receptors originate from a woman aged 25 to 39 with acute COVID-19.

The CDR3 here is CASSVGREDQPQHF. For the CDR3, the DNA is TGTGCCAGCAGTGTCGGCAGGGAGGATCAGCCCCAGCATTTT. The V and J genes are TRBV2 and TRBJ1-5, with D possibly TRBD1 on 5 matching bases. Germline V CDR1 and CDR2: SNHLY, FYNNEI. Trimming left V 4 bases short and J 5 bases short, with 12 bases between. The length of the CDR3 is 14 residues.

J is TRBJ2-1 and V is TRBV18, with D tentatively TRBD1 (6 bases). Trimming took 4 bases from V and 9 from J, leaving 19 bases between them. Germline assignment: CDR1 KGHSH and CDR2 LQKENI. This CDR3 has 15 residues. Written as DNA, the CDR3 is TGTGCCAGCTCACTGTCCCGGGACAATTGGAGTGAGCAGTTCTTC. Amino acids: CASSLSRDNWSEQFF.

The genes are TRBV11-3 and TRBJ2-7; 11 nucleotides line up with TRBD1. CDR3 length: 15 amino acids. Looked up from germline, CDR1 is SGHNT and CDR2 is YENEEA. With V trimmed by 6 bases and J by 2 bases, 6 bases remained unmatched. Here the CDR3 reads CASSYGTGGTYEQYF. CDR3 DNA sequence: TGTGCCAGCAGTTATGGGACAGGGGGTACCTACGAGCAGTACTTC.

This clone has a single count. The chain recombines TRBV6-4 with TRBJ2-5; TRBD1 matches at 10 bases. Unmatched junction bases numbered 4, after V lost 3 bases and J lost 3 bases. The CDR3 loop spans 15 amino acids. Germline CDR1 MRHNA, CDR2 SNTAGT. CDR3 protein: CASSEGTGEEETQYF. The CDR3 bases are TGTGCCAGCAGTGAGGGGACAGGGGAGGAAGAGACCCAGTACTTC.

This clone appeared a single time. The chain recombines TRBV7-9 with TRBJ1-3, with TRBD1 matching over 9 bases. The CDR3 covers 15 residues. Germline V gene sequence: CDR1 SEHNR, CDR2 FQNEAQ (reference sequence). The J segment lost 8 bases and the V segment lost 1 base, leaving 6 bases of the junction unmatched. This CDR3 is CASSLGEDRGYTIYF. The CDR3 nucleotides read TGTGCCAGCAGCTTAGGGGAGGACAGGGGATACACCATATATTTT.

This clone showed up just once. This sample includes further DNA sequences coding for the same CDR3. V and J are TRBV12-3 or TRBV12-4 and TRBJ1-1; tentatively, D is TRBD1 (5 bases). The CDR3 has 13 residues. V was pared by 3 bases and J by 4 bases, with 9 bases between. The CDR3 nucleotides are TGTGCCAGCAGTTTCGGCGGGGGCACTGAAGCTTTCTTT. Residues: CASSFGGGTEAFF.

This clone was observed once. This rearrangement joins TRBV10-3 to TRBJ1-1, with D possibly TRBD1 on 6 matching bases. Trimming pared 4 bases from V and 0 bases from J, leaving 9 bases between. This CDR3 has 14 residues. Germline V lookup: CDR1 ENHRY, CDR2 SYGVKD. In DNA form, the CDR3 reads TGTGCCATCAGTGTTACAGGGATGAACACTGAAGCTTTCTTT. This sequence encodes CAISVTGMNTEAFF.

V is TRBV2 and J is TRBJ1-4, with D perhaps matching TRBD1 (6 bases). The germline CDR1 and CDR2 sequences are SNHLY and FYNNEI. CDR3 length: 15 amino acids. With 4 bases removed from V and 8 bases from J, the gap between germline ends came to 17 bases. The DNA for the CDR3 is TGTGCCAGCAGTGGAACGTACAGGGCTGGGGAAAAACTGTTTTTT. Translating it yields CASSGTYRAGEKLFF. Together with reference TRBV2 and TRBJ1-4, the CDR3 gives the full variable domain: EPEVTQTPSHQVTQMGQEVILRCVPISNHLYFYWYRQILGQKVEFLVSFYNNEISEKSEIFDDQFSVERPDGSNFTLKIRSTKLEDSAMYFCASSGTYRAGEKLFFGSGTQLSVL.

This chain's CDR3 is CASSWRGQGDTGELFF. The CDR3 DNA reads TGTGCCAGCAGCTGGCGGGGACAGGGGGACACCGGGGAGCTGTTTTTT. The genes are TRBV2 and TRBJ2-2, with 11 positions matching TRBD1. The CDR3 runs to 16 residues. V lost 6 bases to trimming and J lost 3 bases; unmatched junction nucleotides: 6. Germline V gene lookup returns CDR1 SNHLY and CDR2 FYNNEI.